Below, one T cell receptor (beta chain) is given with its context. Time point specified: after trial treatment. Treatment given: LDRT plus nivolumab, ipilimumab, low-dose cyclophosphamide and aspirin (RACIN trial). Donors received a regimen that comprised nivolumab, ipilimumab, aspirin, low-dose cyclophosphamide and low-dose radiotherapy. Over about 18 PCR cycles, TCRs were amplified from a constant-region primer and V-primer adapter. The isolated mRNA underwent amplification through in vitro transcription. From the reads, TCRdb called clonotypes with MiXCR, one entry per CDR3 protein. The sample has 40,000 to 65,000 distinct CDR3 sequences; roughly 33% are singletons. The sample originates from a study of low-dose radiotherapy and immunotherapy resistance in tumors. Study as a whole: A daily 300 mg dose of oral aspirin was taken by patients for four cycles from cycle 1 day 1.

This CDR3 is 13 amino acids long. The V gene's germline CDR1 is KGHSH and CDR2 LQKENI. The V end lost 2 bases, the J end lost 5 bases, and 6 bases lay between the germline ends. Source: PBMCs, taken after low-dose radiotherapy plus immunotherapy. This sequence joins TRBV18 and TRBJ2-2; D is uncertain. The clonotype originates from a male donor with rectosigmoid adenocarcinoma. This CDR3 reads CASSPAVTGELFF. The CDR3 DNA reads TGTGCCAGCTCACCAGCGGTAACCGGGGAGCTGTTTTTT. Combining the CDR3 with reference TRBV18 and TRBJ2-2 gives the whole variable domain NAGVMQNPRHLVRRRGQEARLRCSPMKGHSHVYWYRQLPEEGLKFMVYLQKENIIDESGMPKERFSAEFPKEGPSILRIQQVVRGDSAAYFCASSPAVTGELFFGEGSRLTVL.